This TCR beta chain was sequenced during a study of blood T cell repertoires in COVID-19. The authors' processing: From reference gene primer amplification, estimates of nucleated cell counts were derived. TCRdb's table, derived via immunoSEQ multiplex PCR, lists solely in-frame clones and lacks some. The V and J calls and clone size are taken from that table; D and trimming were inferred from the DNA. The sample includes about 70,000 clones, approximately 89% of them seen just once. This CDR3 spans 16 amino acids. CDR1 is MNHNS and CDR2 is SASEGT in the germline V gene. Trimming removed 2 bases at V and 5 bases at J, with 17 bases between.

J is TRBJ2-3 and V is TRBV6-1, with D possibly TRBD1 on 5 matching bases. This receptor was taken from a man aged 45 to 65 with COVID-19, enrolled during active disease. The sequenced material came from peripheral blood. CDR3 in amino acids: CASSEQSAGWKDTQYF. CDR3 in DNA: TGTGCCAGCAGTGAACAGTCCGCAGGGTGGAAAGATACGCAGTATTTT.